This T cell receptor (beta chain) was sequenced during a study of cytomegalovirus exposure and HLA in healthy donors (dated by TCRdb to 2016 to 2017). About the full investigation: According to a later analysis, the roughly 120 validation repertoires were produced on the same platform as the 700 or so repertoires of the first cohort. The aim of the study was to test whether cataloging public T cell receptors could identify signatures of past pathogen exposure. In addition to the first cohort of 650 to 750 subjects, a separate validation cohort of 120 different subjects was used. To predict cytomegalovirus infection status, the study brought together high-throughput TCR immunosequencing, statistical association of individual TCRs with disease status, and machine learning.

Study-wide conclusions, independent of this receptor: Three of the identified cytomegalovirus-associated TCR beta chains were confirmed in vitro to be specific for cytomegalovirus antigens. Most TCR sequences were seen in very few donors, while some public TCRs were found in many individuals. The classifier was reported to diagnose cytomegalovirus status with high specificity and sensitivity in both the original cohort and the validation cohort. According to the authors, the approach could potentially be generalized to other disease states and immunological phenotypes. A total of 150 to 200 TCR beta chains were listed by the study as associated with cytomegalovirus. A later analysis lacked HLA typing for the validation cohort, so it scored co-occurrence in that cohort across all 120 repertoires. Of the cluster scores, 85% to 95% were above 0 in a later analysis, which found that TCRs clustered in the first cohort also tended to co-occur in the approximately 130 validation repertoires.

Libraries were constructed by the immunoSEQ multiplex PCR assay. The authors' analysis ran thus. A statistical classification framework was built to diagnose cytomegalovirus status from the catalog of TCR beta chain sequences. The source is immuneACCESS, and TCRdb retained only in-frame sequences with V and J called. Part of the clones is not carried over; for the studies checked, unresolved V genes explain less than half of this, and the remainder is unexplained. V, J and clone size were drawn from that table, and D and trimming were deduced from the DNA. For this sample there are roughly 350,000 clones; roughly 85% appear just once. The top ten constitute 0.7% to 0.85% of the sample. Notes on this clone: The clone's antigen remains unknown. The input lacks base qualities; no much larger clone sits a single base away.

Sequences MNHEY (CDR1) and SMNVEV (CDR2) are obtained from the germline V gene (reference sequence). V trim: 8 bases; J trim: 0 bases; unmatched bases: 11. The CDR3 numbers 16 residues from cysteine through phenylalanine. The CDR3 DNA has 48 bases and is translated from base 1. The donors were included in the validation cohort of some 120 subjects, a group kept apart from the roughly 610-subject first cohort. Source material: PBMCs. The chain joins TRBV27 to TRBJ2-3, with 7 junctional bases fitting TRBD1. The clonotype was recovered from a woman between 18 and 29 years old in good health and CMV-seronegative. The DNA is TGTGCCAGCTTCGCGAGGGGGCGGACTAGCACAGATACGCAGTATTTT. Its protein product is CASFARGRTSTDTQYF.